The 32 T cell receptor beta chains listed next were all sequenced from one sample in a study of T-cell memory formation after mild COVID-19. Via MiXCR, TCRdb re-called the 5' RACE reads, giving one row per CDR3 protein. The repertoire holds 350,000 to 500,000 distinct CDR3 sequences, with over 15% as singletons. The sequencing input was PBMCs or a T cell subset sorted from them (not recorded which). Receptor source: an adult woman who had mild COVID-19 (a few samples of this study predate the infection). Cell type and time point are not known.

The CDR3 loop is CASKDAGSTDTQYF. CDR3 DNA: TGTGCCAGCAAAGATGCGGGGAGCACAGATACGCAGTATTTT. This rearrangement joins TRBV3-1 to TRBJ2-3, with D possibly matching TRBD2 (6 bases). The CDR3 runs 14 residues. From germline, CDR1 is LGHDT and CDR2 YNNKEL (reference sequence). The V end was cut by 7 bases, the J end by 0 bases, with 11 bases between.

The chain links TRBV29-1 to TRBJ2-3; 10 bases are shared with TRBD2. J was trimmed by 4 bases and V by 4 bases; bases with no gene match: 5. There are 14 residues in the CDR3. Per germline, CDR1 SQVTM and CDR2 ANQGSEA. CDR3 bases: TGCAGCGTTGGAACTAGCGGGAATGCAGATACGCAGTATTTT. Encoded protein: CSVGTSGNADTQYF.

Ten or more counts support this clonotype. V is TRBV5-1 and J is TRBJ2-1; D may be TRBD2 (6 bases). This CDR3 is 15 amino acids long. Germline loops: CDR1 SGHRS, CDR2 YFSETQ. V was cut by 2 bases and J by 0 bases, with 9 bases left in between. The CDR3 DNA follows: TGCGCCAGCAGCTTTGTCGGGGGCTCCTACAATGAGCAGTTCTTC. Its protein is CASSFVGGSYNEQFF. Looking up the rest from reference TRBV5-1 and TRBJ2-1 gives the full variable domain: KAGVTQTPRYLIKTRGQQVTLSCSPISGHRSVSWYQQTPGQGLQFLFEYFSETQRNKGNFPGRFSGRQFSNSRSEMNVSTLELGDSALYLCASSFVGGSYNEQFFGPGTRLTVL.

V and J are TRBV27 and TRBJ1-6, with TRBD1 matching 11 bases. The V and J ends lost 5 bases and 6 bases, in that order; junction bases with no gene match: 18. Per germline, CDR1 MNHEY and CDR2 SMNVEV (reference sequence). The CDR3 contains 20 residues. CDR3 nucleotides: TGTGCCAGCAGTCCGAGGGCCCCCGTTTGGGGACAGGGGGGTAATTCACCCCTCCACTTT. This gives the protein CASSPRAPVWGQGGNSPLHF.

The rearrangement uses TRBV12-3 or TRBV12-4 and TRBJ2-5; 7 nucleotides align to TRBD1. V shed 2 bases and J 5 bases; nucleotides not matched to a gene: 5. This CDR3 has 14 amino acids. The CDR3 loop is CASSLSDRAETQYF. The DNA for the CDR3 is TGTGCCAGCAGTTTAAGTGACAGGGCTGAGACCCAGTACTTC.

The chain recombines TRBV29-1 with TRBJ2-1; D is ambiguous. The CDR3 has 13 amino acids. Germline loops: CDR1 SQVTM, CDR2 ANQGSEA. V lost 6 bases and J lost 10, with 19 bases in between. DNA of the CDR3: TGCAGCGTCGGACCCCGAACTACAGAAGAGCAGTTCTTC. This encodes CSVGPRTTEEQFF.

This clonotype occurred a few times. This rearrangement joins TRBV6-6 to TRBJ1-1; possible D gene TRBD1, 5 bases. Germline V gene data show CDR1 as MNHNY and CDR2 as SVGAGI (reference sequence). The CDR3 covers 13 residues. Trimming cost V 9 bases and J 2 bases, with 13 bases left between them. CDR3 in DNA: TGTGCCAGTCAGCAGGGATTCAACACTGAAGCTTTCTTT. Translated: CASQQGFNTEAFF.

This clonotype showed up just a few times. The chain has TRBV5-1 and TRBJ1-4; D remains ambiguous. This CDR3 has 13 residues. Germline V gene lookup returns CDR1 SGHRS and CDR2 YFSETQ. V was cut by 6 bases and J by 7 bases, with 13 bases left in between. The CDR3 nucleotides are TGCGCCAGCAAGCGGCAAGGGTTTGAAAAACTGTTTTTT. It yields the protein CASKRQGFEKLFF. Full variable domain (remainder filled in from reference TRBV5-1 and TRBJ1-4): KAGVTQTPRYLIKTRGQQVTLSCSPISGHRSVSWYQQTPGQGLQFLFEYFSETQRNKGNFPGRFSGRQFSNSRSEMNVSTLELGDSALYLCASKRQGFEKLFFGSGTQLSVL.

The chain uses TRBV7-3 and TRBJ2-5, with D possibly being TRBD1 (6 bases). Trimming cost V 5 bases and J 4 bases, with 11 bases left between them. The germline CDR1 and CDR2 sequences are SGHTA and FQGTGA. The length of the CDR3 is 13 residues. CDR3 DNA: TGTGCCAGCAGCCAGGGGAACCGAGAGACCCAGTACTTC. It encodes CASSQGNRETQYF.

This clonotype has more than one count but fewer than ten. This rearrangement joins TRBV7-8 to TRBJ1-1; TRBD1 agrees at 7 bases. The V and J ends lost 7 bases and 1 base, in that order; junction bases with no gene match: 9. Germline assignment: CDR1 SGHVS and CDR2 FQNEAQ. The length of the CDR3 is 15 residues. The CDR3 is CASNLRQGPNTEAFF. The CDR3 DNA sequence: TGTGCCAGCAACCTAAGACAGGGACCGAACACTGAAGCTTTCTTT. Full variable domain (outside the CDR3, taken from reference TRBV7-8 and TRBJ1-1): GAGVSQSPRYKVAKRGQDVALRCDPISGHVSLFWYQQALGQGPEFLTYFQNEAQLDKSGLPSDRFFAERPEGSVSTLKIQRTQQEDSAVYLCASNLRQGPNTEAFFGQGTRLTVV.

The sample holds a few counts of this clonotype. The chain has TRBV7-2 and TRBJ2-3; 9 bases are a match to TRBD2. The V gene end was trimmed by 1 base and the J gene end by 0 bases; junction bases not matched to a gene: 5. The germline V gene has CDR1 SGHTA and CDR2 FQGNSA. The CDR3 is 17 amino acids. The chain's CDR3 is CASSLGTSVPSTDTQYF. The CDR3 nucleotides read TGTGCCAGCAGCTTAGGGACTAGCGTTCCTAGCACAGATACGCAGTATTTT.

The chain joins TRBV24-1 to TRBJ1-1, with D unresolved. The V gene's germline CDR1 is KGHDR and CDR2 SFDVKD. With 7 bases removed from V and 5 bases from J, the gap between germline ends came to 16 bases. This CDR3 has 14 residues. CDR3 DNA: TGTGCCACCAGGTATCGAAGGGCGAGGACTGAAGCTTTCTTT. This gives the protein CATRYRRARTEAFF.

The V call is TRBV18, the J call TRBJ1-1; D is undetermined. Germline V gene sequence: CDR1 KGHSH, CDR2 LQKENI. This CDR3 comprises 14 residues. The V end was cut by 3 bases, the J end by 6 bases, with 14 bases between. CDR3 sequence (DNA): TGTGCCAGCTCACCTGGAGGGTCCAACTCTGAAGCTTTCTTT. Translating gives CASSPGGSNSEAFF.

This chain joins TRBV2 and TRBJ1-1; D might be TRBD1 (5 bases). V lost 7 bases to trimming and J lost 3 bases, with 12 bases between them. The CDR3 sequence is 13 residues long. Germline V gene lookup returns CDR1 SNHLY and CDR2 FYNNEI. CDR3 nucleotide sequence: TGTGCCAGCACCAGAGAGGGACACACTGAAGCTTTCTTT. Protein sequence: CASTREGHTEAFF. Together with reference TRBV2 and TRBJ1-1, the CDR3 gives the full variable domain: EPEVTQTPSHQVTQMGQEVILRCVPISNHLYFYWYRQILGQKVEFLVSFYNNEISEKSEIFDDQFSVERPDGSNFTLKIRSTKLEDSAMYFCASTREGHTEAFFGQGTRLTVV.

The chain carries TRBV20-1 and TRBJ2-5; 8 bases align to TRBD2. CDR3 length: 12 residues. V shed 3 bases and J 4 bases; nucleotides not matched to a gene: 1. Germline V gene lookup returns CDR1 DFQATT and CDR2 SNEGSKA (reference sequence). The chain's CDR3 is CSARTSVETQYF. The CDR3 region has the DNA TGCAGTGCTAGGACTAGCGTAGAGACCCAGTACTTC.

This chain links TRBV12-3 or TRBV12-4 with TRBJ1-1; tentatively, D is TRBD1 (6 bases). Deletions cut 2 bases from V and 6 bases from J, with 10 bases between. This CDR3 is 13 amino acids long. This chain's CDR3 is CASSLRDTAEAFF. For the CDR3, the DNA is TGTGCCAGCAGTTTAAGGGACACCGCTGAAGCTTTCTTT.

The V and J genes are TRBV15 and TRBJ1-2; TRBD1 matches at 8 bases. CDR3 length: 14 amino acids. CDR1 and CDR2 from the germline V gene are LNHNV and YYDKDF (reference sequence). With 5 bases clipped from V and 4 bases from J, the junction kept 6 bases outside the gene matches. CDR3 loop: CATSRKQGGYGYTF. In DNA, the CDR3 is TGTGCCACCAGCCGGAAACAGGGGGGCTATGGCTACACCTTC.

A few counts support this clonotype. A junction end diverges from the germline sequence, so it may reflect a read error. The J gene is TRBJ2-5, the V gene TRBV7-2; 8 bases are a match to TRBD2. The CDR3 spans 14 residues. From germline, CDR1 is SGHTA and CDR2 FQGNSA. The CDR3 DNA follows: TGTGCCAGCAGTTTAGCGGGAAGGGCAGAGACCCAGTACTTC. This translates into CASSLAGRAETQYF.

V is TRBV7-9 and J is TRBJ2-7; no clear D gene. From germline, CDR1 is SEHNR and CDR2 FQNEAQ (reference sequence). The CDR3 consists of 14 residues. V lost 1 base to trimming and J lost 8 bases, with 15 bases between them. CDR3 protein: CASSLEHGPLQQYF. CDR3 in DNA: TGTGCCAGCAGCTTAGAGCACGGGCCCTTGCAGCAGTACTTC.

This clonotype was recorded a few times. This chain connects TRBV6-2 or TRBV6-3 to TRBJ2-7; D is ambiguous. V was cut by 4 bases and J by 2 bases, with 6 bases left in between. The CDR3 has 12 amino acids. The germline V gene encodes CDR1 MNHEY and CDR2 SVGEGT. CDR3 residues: CASSSRAYEQYF. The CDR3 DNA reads TGTGCCAGCAGTTCTAGAGCCTACGAGCAGTACTTC.

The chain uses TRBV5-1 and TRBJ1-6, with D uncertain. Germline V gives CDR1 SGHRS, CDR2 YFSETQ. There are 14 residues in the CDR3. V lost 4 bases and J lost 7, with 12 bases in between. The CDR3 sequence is CASSPGWMNSPLHF. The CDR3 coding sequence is TGCGCCAGCAGCCCGGGTTGGATGAATTCACCCCTCCACTTT.

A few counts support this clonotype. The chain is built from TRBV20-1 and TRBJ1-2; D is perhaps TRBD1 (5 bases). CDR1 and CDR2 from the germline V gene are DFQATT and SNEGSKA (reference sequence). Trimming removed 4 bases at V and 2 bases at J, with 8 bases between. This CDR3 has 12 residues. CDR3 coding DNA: TGCAGTGCTACGGACAAGAACTATGGCTACACCTTC. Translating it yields CSATDKNYGYTF.

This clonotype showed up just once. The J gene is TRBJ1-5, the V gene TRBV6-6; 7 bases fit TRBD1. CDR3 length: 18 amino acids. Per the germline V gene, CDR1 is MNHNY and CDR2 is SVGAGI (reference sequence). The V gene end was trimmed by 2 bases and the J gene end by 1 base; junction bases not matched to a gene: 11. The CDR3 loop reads CASSYNLGQLGSNQPQHF. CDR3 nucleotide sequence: TGTGCCAGCAGTTACAACCTGGGACAGCTAGGGAGCAATCAGCCCCAGCATTTT.

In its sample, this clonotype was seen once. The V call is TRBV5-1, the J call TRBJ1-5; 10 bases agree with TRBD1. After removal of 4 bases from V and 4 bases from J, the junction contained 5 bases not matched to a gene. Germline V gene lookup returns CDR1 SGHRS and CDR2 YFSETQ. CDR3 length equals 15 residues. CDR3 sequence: CASSLTGQGNQPQHF. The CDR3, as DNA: TGCGCCAGCAGCCTTACGGGACAGGGGAATCAGCCCCAGCATTTT.

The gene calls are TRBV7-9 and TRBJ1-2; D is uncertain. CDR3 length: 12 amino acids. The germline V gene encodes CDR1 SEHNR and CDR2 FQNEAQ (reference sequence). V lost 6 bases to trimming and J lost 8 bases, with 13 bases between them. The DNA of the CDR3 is TGTGCCAGCAGGGAGGGCTCGCAGGGCTACACCTTC. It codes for CASREGSQGYTF.

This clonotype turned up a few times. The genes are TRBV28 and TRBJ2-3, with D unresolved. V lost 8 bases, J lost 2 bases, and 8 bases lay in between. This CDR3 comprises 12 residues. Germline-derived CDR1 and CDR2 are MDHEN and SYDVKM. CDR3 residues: CASQPPTDTQYF. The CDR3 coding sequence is TGTGCCAGCCAACCCCCCACAGATACGCAGTATTTT.

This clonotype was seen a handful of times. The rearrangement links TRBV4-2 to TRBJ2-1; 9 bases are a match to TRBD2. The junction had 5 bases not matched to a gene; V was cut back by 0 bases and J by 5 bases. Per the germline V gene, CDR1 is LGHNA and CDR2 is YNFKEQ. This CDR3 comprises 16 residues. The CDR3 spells CASSQDPSGVDNEQFF. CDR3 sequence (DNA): TGTGCCAGCAGCCAAGACCCTAGCGGGGTAGACAATGAGCAGTTCTTC.

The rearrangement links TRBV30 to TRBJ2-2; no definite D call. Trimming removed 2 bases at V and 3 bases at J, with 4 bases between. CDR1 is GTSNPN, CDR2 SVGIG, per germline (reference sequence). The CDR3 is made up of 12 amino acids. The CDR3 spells CAWSSYTGELFF. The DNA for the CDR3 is TGTGCCTGGAGTTCATACACCGGGGAGCTGTTTTTT.

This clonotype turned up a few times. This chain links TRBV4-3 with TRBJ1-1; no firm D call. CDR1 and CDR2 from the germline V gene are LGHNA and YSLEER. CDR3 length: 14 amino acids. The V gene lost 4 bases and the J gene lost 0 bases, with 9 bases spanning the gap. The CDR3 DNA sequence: TGCGCCAGCAGCCCCGGAAGAATGAACACTGAAGCTTTCTTT. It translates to CASSPGRMNTEAFF.

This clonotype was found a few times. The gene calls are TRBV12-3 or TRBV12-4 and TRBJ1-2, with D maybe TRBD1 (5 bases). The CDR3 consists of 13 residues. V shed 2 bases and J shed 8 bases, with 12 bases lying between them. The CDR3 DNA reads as TGTGCCAGCAGTTTAAAGCTGCAGGGCGGCTACACCTTC. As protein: CASSLKLQGGYTF.

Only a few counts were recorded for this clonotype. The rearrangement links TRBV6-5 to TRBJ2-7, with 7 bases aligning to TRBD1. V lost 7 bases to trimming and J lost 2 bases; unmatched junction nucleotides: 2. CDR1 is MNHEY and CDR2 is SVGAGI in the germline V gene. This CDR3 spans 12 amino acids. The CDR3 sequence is CASTGQAYEQYF. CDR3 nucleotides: TGTGCCAGCACCGGACAGGCCTACGAGCAGTACTTC.

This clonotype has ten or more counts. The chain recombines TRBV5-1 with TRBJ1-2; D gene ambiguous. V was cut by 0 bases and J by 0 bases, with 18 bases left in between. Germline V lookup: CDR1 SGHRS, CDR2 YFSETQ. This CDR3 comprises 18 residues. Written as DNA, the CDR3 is TGCGCCAGCAGCTTGGTGGGTGAAACCGACATTTCTAACTATGGCTACACCTTC. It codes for CASSLVGETDISNYGYTF.